This entry is about one TCR beta chain. Original processing notes: From reference gene primer amplification, estimates of nucleated cell counts were derived. TCRdb keeps only in-frame clones here, not all; method: immunoSEQ multiplex PCR. The V and J calls and the clone size are those of that table, but D and trimming were determined from the DNA. This sample has some 180,000 clones, with more than 75% found just once. CDR1 is MRHNA, CDR2 SNTAGT, per germline. Trimming removed 2 bases from V and 0 bases from J; junction bases left unmatched: 2. This CDR3 has 17 amino acids. This record comes from a study of blood T cell repertoires in COVID-19. For the study at large: Samples representing acute and convalescent COVID-19 were sourced from the United States, Italy and Spain. PBMCs, B-cell-depleted T cells, or T cells were the source of the cDNA or gDNA that made up the material.

The source of this sequence is a man in his forties or fifties who had recovered from COVID-19. The rearrangement links TRBV6-4 to TRBJ2-6; 9 nucleotides match TRBD1. The sequenced sample was peripheral blood. The CDR3, as DNA: TGTGCCAGCAGTGACCCGGGACAGGGCTCTGGGGCCAACGTCCTGACTTTC. It specifies CASSDPGQGSGANVLTF.